Shown below are 28 T cell receptor beta chains from a single sample sequenced in a study of OX40 agonist ivuxolimab in advanced cancers. Method: immunoSEQ multiplex PCR; TCRdb's copy keeps in-frame clones and lacks some. The repertoire includes 30,000 to 40,000 clones, more than 85% of them detected once, and 0.5% to 0.6% sits in the top ten. Material: CD4+ or CD8+ T cells sorted from blood, obtained in a trial of the OX40 agonist ivuxolimab. The receptors shown here come from an adult with an advanced solid tumor such as melanoma, head and neck, liver or kidney cancer.

V gene TRBV5-4 combines with J gene TRBJ1-2, with 8 positions matching TRBD1. With V trimmed by 0 bases and J by 4 bases, 14 bases remained unmatched. The CDR3 loop spans 18 amino acids. Germline assignment: CDR1 SGHNT and CDR2 YYREEE (reference sequence). CDR3 sequence: CASSLGGGQGRSGYGYTF. For the CDR3, the DNA is TGTGCCAGCAGCTTGGGGGGCGGACAGGGCCGATCGGGCTATGGCTACACCTTC.

The rearrangement links TRBV7-3 to TRBJ2-3; 8 nucleotides agree with TRBD2. Germline loops: CDR1 SGHTA, CDR2 FQGTGA. The junction had 10 bases not matched to a gene; V was cut back by 5 bases and J by 6 bases. CDR3 length: 15 residues. The CDR3 DNA sequence: TGTGCCAGCAGCCCGGGACTAGTGGGGGGTGATACGCAGTATTTT. Protein sequence: CASSPGLVGGDTQYF.

This chain links TRBV11-2 with TRBJ2-3; D is unclear. The CDR3 covers 14 residues. From germline, CDR1 is SGHAT and CDR2 FQNNGV. Trimming stripped 1 base from V and 2 bases from J, with 7 bases between. The CDR3 DNA follows: TGTGCCAGCAGCTTAGGTTCTACCACAGATACGCAGTATTTT. Translation gives CASSLGSTTDTQYF. The whole variable domain, remainder taken from reference TRBV11-2 and TRBJ2-3, is EAGVAQSPRYKIIEKRQSVAFWCNPISGHATLYWYQQILGQGPKLLIQFQNNGVVDDSQLPKDRFSAERLKGVDSTLKIQPAKLEDSAVYLCASSLGSTTDTQYFGPGTRLTVL.

The table lists this clone with a few counts. J is TRBJ1-4 and V is TRBV4-2; a weak D match, TRBD1 (5 bases). Germline CDR1 LGHNA, CDR2 YNFKEQ. The CDR3 has 15 residues. Trimming removed 0 bases at V and 6 bases at J, with 11 bases between. The CDR3 region has the DNA TGTGCCAGCAGCCAAGAAGCACAGGATGATGAAAAACTGTTTTTT. Translation gives CASSQEAQDDEKLFF.

The table lists this clone with a count of one. The chain employs TRBV6-5 and TRBJ2-1, with 7 bases matching TRBD2. The CDR3 length is 13 residues. The germline V gene has CDR1 MNHEY and CDR2 SVGAGI. Trimming cost V 6 bases and J 4 bases; bases outside gene matches: 3. The CDR3 is CASRASGYNEQFF. CDR3 nucleotides: TGTGCCAGCAGGGCTAGCGGATACAATGAGCAGTTCTTC.

The J gene is TRBJ2-2, the V gene TRBV10-3, with TRBD1 identical over 7 bases. J lost 6 bases, V lost 2 bases, and 15 bases had no gene match. Per germline, CDR1 ENHRY and CDR2 SYGVKD. CDR3 size: 18 residues. In nucleotides, the CDR3 is TGTGCCATCAGTGAGGCGAAACAGGGGTCCGGGCGTGCCGGGGAGCTGTTTTTT. Protein sequence: CAISEAKQGSGRAGELFF.

The chain joins TRBV19 to TRBJ1-5; D is perhaps TRBD1 (5 bases). The germline CDR1 and CDR2 sequences are LNHDA and SQIVND (reference sequence). The CDR3 spans 13 residues. The V gene lost 1 base and the J gene lost 15 bases, with 16 bases spanning the gap. In nucleotides, the CDR3 is TGTGCCAGTAGTATAGGACCCGGGGCCGAGGGGCATTTT. Encoded protein: CASSIGPGAEGHF.

The rearrangement links TRBV18 to TRBJ1-4; tentative D call: TRBD1 (5 bases). V lost 3 bases and J lost 7, with 12 bases in between. The germline V gene encodes CDR1 KGHSH and CDR2 LQKENI. The CDR3 is made up of 14 amino acids. The CDR3 sequence is CASSPGTLSEKLFF. For the CDR3, the DNA is TGTGCCAGCTCACCCGGGACGCTGAGTGAAAAACTGTTTTTT.

The chain employs TRBV18 and TRBJ1-2; maybe TRBD1 (6 bases). CDR1 is KGHSH and CDR2 is LQKENI in the germline V gene. With 3 bases removed from V and 3 bases from J, the gap between germline ends came to 8 bases. This CDR3 spans 13 amino acids. Written as DNA, the CDR3 is TGTGCCAGCTCACCCGGGGGCGACTATGGCTACACCTTC. Protein: CASSPGGDYGYTF.

V and J are TRBV7-3 and TRBJ1-3; D gene unclear. V lost 2 bases to trimming and J lost 4 bases, with 6 bases between them. Germline CDR1 reads SGHTA; CDR2 reads FQGTGA. The CDR3 is 13 amino acids. The CDR3, as DNA: TGTGCCAGCAGCTTATCCGTCGGAAACACCATATATTTT. Amino acid sequence: CASSLSVGNTIYF.

The genes are TRBV5-1 and TRBJ2-1; a weak D match, TRBD1 (5 bases). The CDR3 totals 15 residues. Trimming removed 1 base at V and 10 bases at J, with 18 bases between. The germline gives CDR1 SGHRS, CDR2 YFSETQ. Here the CDR3 reads CASSLLTAGQSEQFF. The CDR3 DNA sequence: TGCGCCAGCAGCTTGCTCACGGCAGGGCAGAGCGAGCAGTTCTTC.

V is TRBV7-2 and J is TRBJ1-6; D perhaps matches TRBD1 (5 bases). This CDR3 contains 15 residues. Germline V gene lookup returns CDR1 SGHTA and CDR2 FQGNSA. Trimming stripped 6 bases from V and 13 bases from J, with 22 bases between. The CDR3 coding sequence is TGTGCCAGCAGATCGGGGGGTATCATGGGCTCCCCCCTCCACTTT. It is translated as CASRSGGIMGSPLHF. The whole variable domain, filled in from reference TRBV7-2 and TRBJ1-6, reads GAGVSQSPSNKVTEKGKDVELRCDPISGHTALYWYRQSLGQGLEFLIYFQGNSAPDKSGLPSDRFSAERTGGSVSTLTIQRTQQEDSAVYLCASRSGGIMGSPLHFGNGTRLTVT.

This chain joins TRBV18 and TRBJ1-5; 9 bases map to TRBD1. The CDR3 runs 17 residues. Trimming cost V 1 base and J 5 bases; bases outside gene matches: 9. CDR1 and CDR2 from the germline V gene are KGHSH and LQKENI. The CDR3 DNA reads as TGTGCCAGCTCACCACAGGGCGGGACAGGGAGTTATCAGCCCCAGCATTTT. This translates into CASSPQGGTGSYQPQHF. Complete variable domain (other parts from reference TRBV18 and TRBJ1-5): NAGVMQNPRHLVRRRGQEARLRCSPMKGHSHVYWYRQLPEEGLKFMVYLQKENIIDESGMPKERFSAEFPKEGPSILRIQQVVRGDSAAYFCASSPQGGTGSYQPQHFGDGTRLSIL.

J is TRBJ2-7 and V is TRBV7-3; either TRBD1 or TRBD2 may fit D (5 bases each). Trimming removed 5 bases at V and 3 bases at J, with 11 bases between. Looked up from germline, CDR1 is SGHTA and CDR2 is FQGTGA. This CDR3 has 13 residues. CDR3 nucleotide sequence: TGTGCCAGCAGCCGGGACGTAAACTACGAGCAGTACTTC. Its translation is CASSRDVNYEQYF.

The chain uses TRBV11-1 and TRBJ2-1, with a weak D call TRBD2 (5 bases). The CDR3 has 15 amino acids. Germline loops: CDR1 SGHAT, CDR2 FQDESV (reference sequence). Trimming removed 5 bases from V and 0 bases from J, with 11 bases in between. The CDR3 nucleotides read TGTGCCAGCAGCCCCGGACTTAGCTCCTACAATGAGCAGTTCTTC. Amino acid sequence: CASSPGLSSYNEQFF.

The sample holds a few counts of this clone. V gene TRBV21-1 combines with J gene TRBJ2-7; TRBD2, the table's D call, was not compared with the DNA. TRBV21-1 corresponds to a pseudogene. The CDR3 is made up of 12 amino acids. CDR3 region: CASSKAPDEQYF. CDR3 bases: TGTGCCAGCAGCAAAGCCCCGGACGAGCAGTACTTC.

The chain couples TRBV28 to TRBJ1-2, with D unresolved. Germline V lookup: CDR1 MDHEN, CDR2 SYDVKM. This CDR3 contains 11 residues. V was shortened by 7 bases and J by 7 bases, with 10 bases between the two germline ends. The CDR3 bases are TGTGCCAGCACAGATCGTACTGGCTACACCTTC. Its translation: CASTDRTGYTF.

The sample holds a few counts of this clone. The rearrangement uses TRBV5-1 and TRBJ1-1; D gene unclear. Trimming pared 4 bases from V and 2 bases from J, leaving 9 bases between. Germline CDR1 reads SGHRS; CDR2 reads YFSETQ. This CDR3 region has 13 residues. The CDR3 nucleotides are TGCGCCAGCAGCGTTCTGGGTAACACTGAAGCTTTCTTT. This translates into CASSVLGNTEAFF.

As concerns this clone: Within the sample, other DNA sequences also encode this same CDR3. The chain has TRBV18 and TRBJ2-5; D is undetermined. V lost 3 bases and J 2 bases, leaving 4 bases between the germline ends. Germline values: CDR1 KGHSH, CDR2 LQKENI. The CDR3 contains 12 residues. CDR3 bases: TGTGCCAGCTCACCGAGTCAAGAGACCCAGTACTTC. As protein: CASSPSQETQYF.

This clone was observed once. The chain employs TRBV27 and TRBJ2-1, with D tentatively TRBD1 (6 bases). V lost 6 bases and J lost 1, with 10 bases in between. The germline V gene has CDR1 MNHEY and CDR2 SMNVEV (reference sequence). CDR3 size: 14 residues. CDR3 DNA: TGTGCCAGCAGCCCCAGGGGATCCTACAATGAGCAGTTCTTC. The encoded protein is CASSPRGSYNEQFF.

This chain joins TRBV11-2 and TRBJ1-4; tentative D call: TRBD1 (6 bases). Germline-derived CDR1 and CDR2 are SGHAT and FQNNGV. The ends were cut back, 5 bases at V and 5 bases at J, with 18 bases in the middle. The CDR3 is made up of 16 amino acids. The DNA for the CDR3 is TGTGCCAGCAGCCTAGGGGGTGGAAAGACCAATGAAAAACTGTTTTTT. It is translated as CASSLGGGKTNEKLFF.

This clone was detected a few times. The chain joins TRBV19 to TRBJ1-5; possibly TRBD1 for D (5 bases). V lost 9 bases and J lost 5, with 20 bases in between. Germline CDR1 LNHDA, CDR2 SQIVND (reference sequence). The CDR3 contains 15 residues. The CDR3 nucleotides are TGTGCCAGCAACACACTGGCAGGGACGGATCAGCCCCAGCATTTT. Encoded protein: CASNTLAGTDQPQHF.

This clone was observed a few times. This chain's CDR3 is CASSQGAAGGPDTQYF. The CDR3 DNA is TGCGCCAGCAGCCAAGGAGCCGCGGGAGGCCCAGATACGCAGTATTTT. The chain employs TRBV4-1 and TRBJ2-3; 8 bases are shared with TRBD2. There are 16 residues in the CDR3. V gave up 1 base and J gave up 4 bases; unmatched junction bases: 7. The germline gives CDR1 MGHRA, CDR2 YSYEKL.

The chain recombines TRBV29-1 with TRBJ1-2, with D unclear. The V gene's germline CDR1 is SQVTM and CDR2 ANQGSEA. CDR3 length: 16 amino acids. V was cut by 4 bases and J by 4 bases, with 22 bases left in between. The CDR3 loop reads CSVVAVSTLHRYGYTF. In DNA, the CDR3 is TGCAGCGTTGTGGCCGTTTCAACCCTTCACCGCTATGGCTACACCTTC.

The chain has TRBV5-1 and TRBJ2-1; possible D gene TRBD1, 5 bases. V gave up 4 bases and J gave up 0 bases, with 11 bases separating them. Per germline, CDR1 SGHRS and CDR2 YFSETQ. This CDR3 contains 15 residues. The CDR3 bases are TGCGCCAGCAGCGAGCCCCAGGGCTCCTACAATGAGCAGTTCTTC. Protein: CASSEPQGSYNEQFF.

The chain links TRBV2 to TRBJ2-7; maybe TRBD1 (6 bases). Germline V gene data show CDR1 as SNHLY and CDR2 as FYNNEI. The CDR3 consists of 11 residues. V was cut by 8 bases and J by 6 bases, with 11 bases left in between. The CDR3 sequence is CASFRDTEQYF. Here the CDR3 DNA reads TGTGCCAGCTTCCGGGACACCGAGCAGTACTTC.

The J gene is TRBJ1-2, the V gene TRBV7-2; D gene unclear. The CDR3 loop spans 16 amino acids. Germline CDR1 is SGHTA and CDR2 is FQGNSA. Trimming removed 3 bases from V and 0 bases from J, with 14 bases in between. The CDR3 region is CASSLNRPVSNYGYTF. The CDR3 bases are TGTGCCAGCAGCTTGAACAGACCCGTATCTAACTATGGCTACACCTTC.

The V and J genes are TRBV29-1 and TRBJ2-7; the D is unclear. Per germline, CDR1 SQVTM and CDR2 ANQGSEA. The CDR3 runs 11 residues. The V gene lost 7 bases and the J gene lost 3 bases, with 10 bases spanning the gap. The CDR3 here is CSGYLNYEQYF. Written as DNA, the CDR3 is TGCAGCGGATATTTAAACTACGAGCAGTACTTC.